This T cell receptor (beta chain) originates from a study of cytomegalovirus exposure and HLA in healthy donors. A multiplex PCR was run with 60 Vbeta primers and 13 Jbeta primers. Assay: immunoSEQ multiplex PCR; the TCRdb copy retains only in-frame clones and omits some. Of around 280,000 clones in the sample, 70% to 90% are singletons; the top ten hold about 2.5%. The CDR3 consists of 17 residues. Germline V gene lookup returns CDR1 SGHRS and CDR2 YFSETQ. V lost 0 bases, J lost 1 base, and 14 bases lay in between. The chain combines TRBV5-1 with TRBJ1-3, with D uncertain. This clonotype originated in a woman under 30 in good health and CMV-seronegative. Sequencing input: PBMCs. The chain's CDR3 is CASSLGAMSLSGNTIYF. For the CDR3, the DNA is TGCGCCAGCAGCTTGGGCGCGATGAGCCTTTCTGGAAACACCATATATTTT.